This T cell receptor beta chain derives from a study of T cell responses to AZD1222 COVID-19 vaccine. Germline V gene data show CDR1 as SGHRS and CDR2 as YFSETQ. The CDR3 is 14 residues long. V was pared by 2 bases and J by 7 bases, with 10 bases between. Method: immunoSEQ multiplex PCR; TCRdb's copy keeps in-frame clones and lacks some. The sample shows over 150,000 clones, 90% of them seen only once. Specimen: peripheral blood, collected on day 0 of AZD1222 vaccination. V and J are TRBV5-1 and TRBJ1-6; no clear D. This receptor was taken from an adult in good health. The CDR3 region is CASSLTAGNSPLHF. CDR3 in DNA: TGCGCCAGCAGCTTAACGGCCGGGAATTCACCCCTCCACTTT.